This T cell receptor (beta chain) emerged from a study of blood T cell repertoires in COVID-19. Sequencing used immunoSEQ multiplex PCR; TCRdb keeps in-frame clones, though not all of them. The profile shows over 200,000 clones, approximately 86% of them singletons. The CDR3 loop spans 15 amino acids. Germline V gene lookup returns CDR1 SGHRS and CDR2 YFSETQ. Trimming at V came to 1 base and at J to 2 bases, leaving 4 bases not matched to a gene. The rearrangement links TRBV5-1 to TRBJ2-7, with 9 bases identical to TRBD2. The TCR was taken from a man aged 35-49 years with acute or convalescent COVID-19. The sequenced sample was peripheral blood. This CDR3 is CASSLSSGGPYEQYF. The DNA of the CDR3 is TGCGCCAGCAGCTTGAGCAGCGGGGGGCCCTACGAGCAGTACTTC.